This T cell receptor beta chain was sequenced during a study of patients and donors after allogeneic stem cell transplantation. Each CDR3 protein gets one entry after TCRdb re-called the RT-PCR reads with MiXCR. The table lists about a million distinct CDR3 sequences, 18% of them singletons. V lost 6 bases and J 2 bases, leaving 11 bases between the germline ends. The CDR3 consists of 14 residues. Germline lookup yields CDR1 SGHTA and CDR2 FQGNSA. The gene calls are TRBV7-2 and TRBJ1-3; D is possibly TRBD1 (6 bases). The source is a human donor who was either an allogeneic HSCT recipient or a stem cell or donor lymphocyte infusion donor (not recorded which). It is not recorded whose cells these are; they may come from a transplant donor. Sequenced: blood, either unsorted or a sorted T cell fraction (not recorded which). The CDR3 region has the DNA TGTGCCAGCAGAGCTACAGGGCCTGGAAACACCATATATTTT. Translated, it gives CASRATGPGNTIYF. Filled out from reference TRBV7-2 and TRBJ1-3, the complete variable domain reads GAGVSQSPSNKVTEKGKDVELRCDPISGHTALYWYRQSLGQGLEFLIYFQGNSAPDKSGLPSDRFSAERTGGSVSTLTIQRTQQEDSAVYLCASRATGPGNTIYFGEGSWLTVV.